This T cell receptor beta chain was obtained from a study of chemoradiotherapy in HPV16-positive cancers. Repertoires were sampled repeatedly during chemoradiotherapy. The protocol was immunoSEQ multiplex PCR, while the TCRdb copy is restricted to in-frame clones and leaves out a portion. This sample carries some 34,000 clones, about 85% of them seen once, and the ten largest clones take around 2.3%. General study points: The functional HPV-specific definition rests on just a couple of HPV16-positive patients. Candidate HPV-specific clones and E7-related TCR motifs grew in tumor during treatment.

This clone was counted only a few times. Its matching antigen is unknown. The source material was blood, sampled from a patient who underwent chemoradiotherapy. This sequence was found in a human donor with HPV-associated anogenital cancer.

DNA for the CDR3: TGTGCCAGCAGCTTACAGGGCTACGAGCAGTACTTC. Protein: CASSLQGYEQYF. This chain joins TRBV7-8 and TRBJ2-7; maybe TRBD1 (5 bases). CDR1 and CDR2 from the germline V gene are SGHVS and FQNEAQ. Trimming left V 2 bases short and J 3 bases short, with 5 bases between. This CDR3 has 12 residues.